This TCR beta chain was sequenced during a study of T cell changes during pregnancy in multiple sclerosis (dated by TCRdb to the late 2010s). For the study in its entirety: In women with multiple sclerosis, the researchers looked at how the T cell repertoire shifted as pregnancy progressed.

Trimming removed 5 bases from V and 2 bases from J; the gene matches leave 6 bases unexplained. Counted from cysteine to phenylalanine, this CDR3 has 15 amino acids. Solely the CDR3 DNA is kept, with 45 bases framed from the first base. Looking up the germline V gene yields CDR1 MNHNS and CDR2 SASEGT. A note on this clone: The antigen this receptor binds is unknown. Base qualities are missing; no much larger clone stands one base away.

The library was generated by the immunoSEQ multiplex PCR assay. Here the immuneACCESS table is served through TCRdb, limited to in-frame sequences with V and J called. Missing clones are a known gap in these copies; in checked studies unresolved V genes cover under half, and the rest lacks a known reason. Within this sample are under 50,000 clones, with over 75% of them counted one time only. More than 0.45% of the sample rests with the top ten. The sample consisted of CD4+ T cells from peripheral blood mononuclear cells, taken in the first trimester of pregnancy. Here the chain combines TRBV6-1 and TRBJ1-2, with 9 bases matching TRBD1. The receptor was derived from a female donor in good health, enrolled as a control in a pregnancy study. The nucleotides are TGTGCCAGCAGTAGGACAGGGGAAGTGAACTATGGCTACACCTTC. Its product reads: CASSRTGEVNYGYTF.